This TCR beta chain was sequenced for a study of T cell repertoires in cytomegalovirus infection. Looking at the study overall: It was recently identified HLA-C-restricted and well-studied HLA-B-restricted CMV epitopes that the study used. Evidence of both CMV infection and a matching HLA type came from public TCR beta signatures.

TCRdb fed the reads into MiXCR, producing one record per CDR3 protein. The sample contains about 480,000 distinct CDR3 sequences, roughly a third of which appear only once. The ends were cut back, 2 bases at V and 10 bases at J, with 14 bases in the middle. Germline-derived CDR1 and CDR2 are MNHGY and SAAAGT. This CDR3 has 13 amino acids. A note on this clonotype: Its antigen is unidentified.

The material sequenced was cultured PBMCs, taken from culture after CMV antigen stimulation. The rearrangement links TRBV6-8 to TRBJ1-1; D is perhaps TRBD1 (5 bases). The sequence derives from a human donor in good health (CMV status not recorded). Some clones in this sample may be carry-over from other donors' samples. The CDR3 sequence: CASSYRAQGRAFF. CDR3 bases: TGTGCCAGCAGTTACAGGGCCCAGGGTCGAGCTTTCTTT.